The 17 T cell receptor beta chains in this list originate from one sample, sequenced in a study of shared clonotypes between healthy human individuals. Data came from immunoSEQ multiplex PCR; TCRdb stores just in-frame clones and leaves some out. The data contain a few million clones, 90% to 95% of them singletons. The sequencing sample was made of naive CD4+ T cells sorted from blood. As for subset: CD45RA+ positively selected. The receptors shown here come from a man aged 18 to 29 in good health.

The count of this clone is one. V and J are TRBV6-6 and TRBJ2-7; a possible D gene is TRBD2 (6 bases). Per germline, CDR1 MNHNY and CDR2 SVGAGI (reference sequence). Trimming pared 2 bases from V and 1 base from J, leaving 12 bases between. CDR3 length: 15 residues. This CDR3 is CASSYGGGRSYEQYF. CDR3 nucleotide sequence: TGTGCCAGCAGTTACGGGGGAGGAAGGTCCTACGAGCAGTACTTC.

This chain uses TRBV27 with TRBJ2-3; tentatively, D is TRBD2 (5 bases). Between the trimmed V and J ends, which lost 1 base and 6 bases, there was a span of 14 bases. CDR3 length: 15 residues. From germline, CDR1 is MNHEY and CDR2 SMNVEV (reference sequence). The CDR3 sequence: CASSLYNGLADTQYF. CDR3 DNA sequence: TGTGCCAGCAGTTTATATAATGGGTTAGCGGATACGCAGTATTTT.

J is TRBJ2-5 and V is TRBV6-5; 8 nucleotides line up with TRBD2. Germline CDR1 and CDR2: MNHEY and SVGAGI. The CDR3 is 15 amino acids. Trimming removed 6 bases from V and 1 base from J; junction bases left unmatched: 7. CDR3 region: CASSRGRKIQETQYF. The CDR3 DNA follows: TGTGCCAGCAGCCGCGGGAGGAAAATCCAAGAGACCCAGTACTTC.

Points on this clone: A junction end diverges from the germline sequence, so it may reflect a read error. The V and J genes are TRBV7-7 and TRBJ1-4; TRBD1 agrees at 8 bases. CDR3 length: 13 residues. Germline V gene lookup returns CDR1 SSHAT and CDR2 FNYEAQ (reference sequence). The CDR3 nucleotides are TGTGCTAGCAGCCAAGGACAGGGCGGAAAACTGTTTTTT. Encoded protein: CASSQGQGGKLFF.

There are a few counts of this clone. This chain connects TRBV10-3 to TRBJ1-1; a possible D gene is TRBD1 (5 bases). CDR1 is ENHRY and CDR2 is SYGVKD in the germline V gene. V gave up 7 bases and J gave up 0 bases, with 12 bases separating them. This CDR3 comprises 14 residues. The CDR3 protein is CAIKGTVMNTEAFF. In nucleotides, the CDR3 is TGTGCCATCAAGGGGACGGTTATGAACACTGAAGCTTTCTTT.

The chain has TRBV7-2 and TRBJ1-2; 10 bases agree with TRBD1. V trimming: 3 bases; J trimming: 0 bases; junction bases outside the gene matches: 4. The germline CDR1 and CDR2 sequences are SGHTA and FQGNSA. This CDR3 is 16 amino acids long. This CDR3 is CASSLGQGTSNYGYTF. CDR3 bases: TGTGCCAGCAGCTTGGGACAGGGGACTTCTAACTATGGCTACACCTTC. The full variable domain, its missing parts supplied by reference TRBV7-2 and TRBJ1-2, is GAGVSQSPSNKVTEKGKDVELRCDPISGHTALYWYRQSLGQGLEFLIYFQGNSAPDKSGLPSDRFSAERTGGSVSTLTIQRTQQEDSAVYLCASSLGQGTSNYGYTFGSGTRLTVV.

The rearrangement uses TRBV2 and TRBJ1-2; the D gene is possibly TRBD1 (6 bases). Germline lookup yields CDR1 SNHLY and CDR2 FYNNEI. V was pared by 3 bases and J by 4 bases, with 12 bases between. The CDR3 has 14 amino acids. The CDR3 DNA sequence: TGTGCCAGCAGTGAGGTCCAGGGGAGCTATGGCTACACCTTC. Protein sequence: CASSEVQGSYGYTF.

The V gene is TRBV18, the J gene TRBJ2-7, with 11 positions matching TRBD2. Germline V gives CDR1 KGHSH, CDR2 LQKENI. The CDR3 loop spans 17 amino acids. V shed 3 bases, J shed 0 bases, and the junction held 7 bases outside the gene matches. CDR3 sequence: CASSPTGTSGPSYEQYF. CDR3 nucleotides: TGTGCCAGCTCACCGACCGGGACTAGCGGTCCCTCCTACGAGCAGTACTTC.

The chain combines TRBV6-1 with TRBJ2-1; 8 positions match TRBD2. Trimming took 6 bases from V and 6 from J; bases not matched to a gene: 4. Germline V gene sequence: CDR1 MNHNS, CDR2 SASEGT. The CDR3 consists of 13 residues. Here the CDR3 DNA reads TGTGCCAGCAGCCGCGCGGGGGGCAATGAGCAGTTCTTC. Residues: CASSRAGGNEQFF.

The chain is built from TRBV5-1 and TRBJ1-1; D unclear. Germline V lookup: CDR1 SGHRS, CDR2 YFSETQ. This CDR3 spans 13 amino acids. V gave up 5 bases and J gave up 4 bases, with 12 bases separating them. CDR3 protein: CASRRLTGTEAFF. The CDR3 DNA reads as TGCGCCAGCAGGCGGTTGACGGGCACTGAAGCTTTCTTT. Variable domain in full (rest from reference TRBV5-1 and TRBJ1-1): KAGVTQTPRYLIKTRGQQVTLSCSPISGHRSVSWYQQTPGQGLQFLFEYFSETQRNKGNFPGRFSGRQFSNSRSEMNVSTLELGDSALYLCASRRLTGTEAFFGQGTRLTVV.

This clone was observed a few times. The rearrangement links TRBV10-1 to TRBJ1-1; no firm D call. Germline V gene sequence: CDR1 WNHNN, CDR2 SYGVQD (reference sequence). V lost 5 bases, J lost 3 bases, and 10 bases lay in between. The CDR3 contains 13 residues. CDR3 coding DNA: TGCGCCAGCAGTACTTACCGGGACACTGAAGCTTTCTTT. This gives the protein CASSTYRDTEAFF.

In nucleotides, the CDR3 is TGTGCCAGCAGCCCCGGGACAGGGGCTTTGGGCAATCAGCCCCAGCATTTT. Amino acid sequence: CASSPGTGALGNQPQHF. V gene TRBV5-8 combines with J gene TRBJ1-5, with TRBD1 matching 10 bases. The junction had 9 bases not matched to a gene; V was cut back by 4 bases and J by 2 bases. The length of the CDR3 is 17 residues. Germline CDR1 reads SGHTS; CDR2 reads YDEGEE.

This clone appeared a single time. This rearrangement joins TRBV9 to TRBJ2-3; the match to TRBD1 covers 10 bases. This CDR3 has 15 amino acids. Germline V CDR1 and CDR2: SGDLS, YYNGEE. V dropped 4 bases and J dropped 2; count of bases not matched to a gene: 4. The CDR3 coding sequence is TGTGCCAGCAGCTACCGACAGGGGGCCACAGATACGCAGTATTTT. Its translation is CASSYRQGATDTQYF.

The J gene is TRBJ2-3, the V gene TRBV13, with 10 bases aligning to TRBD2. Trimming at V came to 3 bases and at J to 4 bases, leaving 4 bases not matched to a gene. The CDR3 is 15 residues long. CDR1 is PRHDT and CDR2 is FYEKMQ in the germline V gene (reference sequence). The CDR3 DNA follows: TGTGCCAGCAGCTTGCTAGCGGGAGTATCAGATACGCAGTATTTT. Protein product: CASSLLAGVSDTQYF.

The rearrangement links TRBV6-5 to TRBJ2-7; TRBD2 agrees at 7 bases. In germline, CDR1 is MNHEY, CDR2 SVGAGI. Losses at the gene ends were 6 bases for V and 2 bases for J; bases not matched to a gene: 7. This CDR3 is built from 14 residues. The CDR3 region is CASRKGGNPYEQYF. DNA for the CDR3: TGTGCCAGCAGAAAGGGAGGGAACCCCTACGAGCAGTACTTC.

The CDR3 sequence: CASSPDGAGRTYEQYF. CDR3 in DNA: TGCGCCAGCAGCCCGGACGGCGCGGGACGAACCTACGAGCAGTACTTC. This chain links TRBV5-1 with TRBJ2-7; tentatively, D is TRBD2 (6 bases). The CDR3 is 16 amino acids. Deletions cut 4 bases from V and 2 bases from J, with 19 bases between. Germline CDR1 SGHRS, CDR2 YFSETQ.

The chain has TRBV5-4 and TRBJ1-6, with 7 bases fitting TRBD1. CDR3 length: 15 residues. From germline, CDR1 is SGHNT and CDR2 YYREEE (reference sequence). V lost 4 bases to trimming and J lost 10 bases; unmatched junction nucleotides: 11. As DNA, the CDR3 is TGTGCCAGCAGCCCCGGGGACAGCTCCAACTCACCCCTCCACTTT. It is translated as CASSPGDSSNSPLHF. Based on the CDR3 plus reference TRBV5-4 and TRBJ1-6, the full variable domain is ETGVTQSPTHLIKTRGQQVTLRCSSQSGHNTVSWYQQALGQGPQFIFQYYREEENGRGNFPPRFSGLQFPNYSSELNVNALELDDSALYLCASSPGDSSNSPLHFGNGTRLTVT.